These 18 T cell receptor beta chains came from one sample sequenced in a study of blood T cells in healthy people across ages. Primed by a sample-barcoded 5' primer and a J-beta primer mix, a second PCR proceeded for about 7 to 12 cycles. MiXCR, run by TCRdb on the 5' RACE reads, gives a single entry per CDR3 protein. This sample carries 650,000 to 950,000 distinct CDR3 sequences, 40% to 50% of them seen once, and the ten largest clones take 15% to 25%. Sequencing was performed on blood. All receptors come from a man aged 60 to 75 in good health.

This chain joins TRBV7-9 and TRBJ2-6, with unresolved D. Looked up from germline, CDR1 is SEHNR and CDR2 is FQNEAQ (reference sequence). V was shortened by 1 base and J by 0 bases, with 7 bases between the two germline ends. This CDR3 region has 16 residues. CDR3 DNA sequence: TGTGCCAGCAGCTTAGGTCGCAGCTCTGGGGCCAACGTCCTGACTTTC. Its protein product is CASSLGRSSGANVLTF.

This clonotype was found once. The gene calls are TRBV6-6 and TRBJ1-5, with 7 positions matching TRBD1. V trimming: 5 bases; J trimming: 6 bases; junction bases outside the gene matches: 7. The CDR3 runs to 14 residues. Germline V gene sequence: CDR1 MNHNY, CDR2 SVGAGI (reference sequence). The CDR3 here is CASSPRGGVQPQHF. The CDR3 DNA follows: TGTGCCAGCAGTCCCAGGGGGGGCGTTCAGCCCCAGCATTTT.

This clonotype showed up many times. The chain combines TRBV6-2 or TRBV6-3 with TRBJ2-5; 8 nucleotides line up with TRBD1. The V and J ends lost 3 bases and 13 bases, in that order; junction bases with no gene match: 10. This CDR3 has 13 amino acids. CDR1 MNHEY and CDR2 SVGEGT come from the germline V gene. Written as DNA, the CDR3 is TGTGCCAGCAGTTATTCGGAGCGACAGGGGTCGTACTTC. This translates into CASSYSERQGSYF.

At least ten counts were recorded for this clonotype. The chain couples TRBV4-1 to TRBJ2-7; unclear D gene. The V end was cut by 1 base, the J end by 6 bases, with 4 bases between. This CDR3 has 11 residues. Germline CDR1 and CDR2: MGHRA and YSYEKL. CDR3 residues: CASSQGFEQYF. The CDR3 bases are TGCGCCAGCAGCCAAGGGTTCGAGCAGTACTTC.

With regard to this clonotype: Compared with germline, one end of the junction differs, possibly owing to a read error. J is TRBJ2-5 and V is TRBV28; D may be TRBD2 (5 bases). CDR1 MDHEN and CDR2 SYDVKM come from the germline V gene. The CDR3 loop spans 16 amino acids. The CDR3 protein is CTSSLNSGSYQETQYF. The CDR3 DNA reads TGTACCAGCAGTCTCAACAGCGGTTCGTACCAAGAGACCCAGTACTTC.

The chain is built from TRBV6-2 or TRBV6-3 and TRBJ2-7, with 15 bases lining up with TRBD2. This CDR3 is built from 19 residues. J was trimmed by 0 bases and V by 5 bases; bases with no gene match: 11. The V gene's germline CDR1 is MNHEY and CDR2 SVGEGT. This chain's CDR3 is CASSPGGTSGGTISYEQYF. In DNA form, the CDR3 reads TGTGCCAGCAGTCCTGGCGGGACTAGCGGGGGGACCATCTCCTACGAGCAGTACTTC.

J is TRBJ2-5 and V is TRBV6-6, with a possible D match to TRBD2 (7 bases). Trimming pared 7 bases from V and 2 bases from J, leaving 14 bases between. This CDR3 has 14 residues. The germline V gene has CDR1 MNHNY and CDR2 SVGAGI (reference sequence). CDR3 nucleotide sequence: TGTGCCAGCAACCAGAGGGGGGGACAAGAGACCCAGTACTTC. Translating it yields CASNQRGGQETQYF.

The chain has TRBV28 and TRBJ1-1; D unclear. Per germline, CDR1 MDHEN and CDR2 SYDVKM. The CDR3 sequence is 11 residues long. Trimming shortened V by 5 bases and J by 6 bases, and 7 bases separated the two germline ends. The CDR3 DNA reads TGTGCCAGCAGTACATCGGCTGAAGCTTTCTTT. Translation gives CASSTSAEAFF.

The rearrangement links TRBV10-2 to TRBJ2-5, with 8 bases aligning to TRBD2. Unmatched junction bases numbered 4, after V lost 1 base and J lost 3 bases. The germline gives CDR1 WSHSY, CDR2 SAAADI. The CDR3 runs to 15 residues. The CDR3 sequence is CASSEWRGEKETQYF. The CDR3 bases are TGCGCCAGCAGTGAGTGGCGGGGGGAGAAAGAGACCCAGTACTTC.

This chain connects TRBV9 to TRBJ2-3, with D unresolved. In germline, CDR1 is SGDLS, CDR2 YYNGEE. CDR3 length: 14 residues. The V end lost 2 bases, the J end lost 4 bases, and 11 bases lay between the germline ends. The CDR3 DNA is TGTGCCAGCAGCGTCGCTCCCGAATCAGATACGCAGTATTTT. Translated: CASSVAPESDTQYF.

This clonotype was observed once. The chain links TRBV28 to TRBJ2-1, with 12 bases lining up with TRBD1. Germline trimming cut 4 bases from V and 2 bases from J; bases unmatched to any gene: 15. This CDR3 spans 20 amino acids. The V gene's germline CDR1 is MDHEN and CDR2 SYDVKM. The CDR3 DNA is TGTGCCAGCAGTTCAGCGGGACAGGGGGCTCTAGCGGGTACCTACAATGAGCAGTTCTTC. Protein product: CASSSAGQGALAGTYNEQFF.

The CDR3 here is CSAITQAEKLFF. CDR3 bases: TGCAGTGCCATCACCCAAGCTGAAAAACTGTTTTTT. The V and J genes are TRBV20-1 and TRBJ1-4; the D is unclear. This CDR3 contains 12 residues. From germline, CDR1 is DFQATT and CDR2 SNEGSKA (reference sequence). V lost 6 bases and J lost 7, with 12 bases in between.

V gene TRBV29-1 combines with J gene TRBJ2-7, with a weak D call TRBD1 (5 bases). The CDR3 extends over 14 amino acids. CDR1 is SQVTM and CDR2 is ANQGSEA in the germline V gene. With 5 bases removed from V and 4 bases from J, the gap between germline ends came to 18 bases. CDR3: CSVSPDSLRYEQYF. The CDR3 bases are TGCAGCGTTTCGCCTGACAGTCTCAGGTACGAGCAGTACTTC.

Regarding this clonotype: A read error may be the cause here, since a much bigger clone is one base away. This chain uses TRBV7-2 with TRBJ2-5; 10 bases match TRBD2. V dropped 6 bases and J dropped 10; count of bases not matched to a gene: 20. Germline V CDR1 and CDR2: SGHTA, FQGNSA. The CDR3 runs 17 residues. The CDR3 nucleotides read TGTGCCAGCAGTCCCAGAGGCAGCGGGGGGGGAGGAGATGGCCAGTACTTC. Protein: CASSPRGSGGGGDGQYF.

In its sample, this clonotype was seen a few times. This chain uses TRBV2 with TRBJ2-4, with 7 bases lining up with TRBD1. The J call may be wrong; the DNA end is better matched by TRBJ2-7. Per germline, CDR1 SNHLY and CDR2 FYNNEI. CDR3 length: 14 residues. The CDR3 sequence is CASSLPDRAYEQYF. CDR3 sequence (DNA): TGTGCCAGCAGTCTACCTGACAGGGCTTACGAGCAGTACTTC.

The chain combines TRBV2 with TRBJ2-3, with 8 bases aligning to TRBD2. The CDR3 has 16 amino acids. V dropped 6 bases and J dropped 2; count of bases not matched to a gene: 10. Germline V gene lookup returns CDR1 SNHLY and CDR2 FYNNEI. CDR3 loop: CASRVRTSSFTDTQYF. The CDR3 nucleotides read TGTGCCAGCAGAGTACGGACTAGCAGTTTCACAGATACGCAGTATTTT. Full variable domain (remainder filled in from reference TRBV2 and TRBJ2-3): EPEVTQTPSHQVTQMGQEVILRCVPISNHLYFYWYRQILGQKVEFLVSFYNNEISEKSEIFDDQFSVERPDGSNFTLKIRSTKLEDSAMYFCASRVRTSSFTDTQYFGPGTRLTVL.

Written as DNA, the CDR3 is TGTGCCAGCAGCCCCGGACCCCCAGATGAAAAACTGTTTTTT. Protein sequence: CASSPGPPDEKLFF. This chain uses TRBV7-9 with TRBJ1-4; no reliable D call. Germline V gene sequence: CDR1 SEHNR, CDR2 FQNEAQ (reference sequence). V dropped 5 bases and J dropped 6 bases, with 13 bases sitting between them. The CDR3 runs 14 residues.

V gene TRBV29-1 combines with J gene TRBJ1-2; no clear D gene. Per germline, CDR1 SQVTM and CDR2 ANQGSEA. The CDR3 consists of 12 residues. Trimming cost V 2 bases and J 8 bases, with 12 bases left between them. CDR3 residues: CSVESGGRGYTF. The CDR3 DNA follows: TGCAGCGTTGAATCTGGAGGCCGCGGCTACACCTTC.